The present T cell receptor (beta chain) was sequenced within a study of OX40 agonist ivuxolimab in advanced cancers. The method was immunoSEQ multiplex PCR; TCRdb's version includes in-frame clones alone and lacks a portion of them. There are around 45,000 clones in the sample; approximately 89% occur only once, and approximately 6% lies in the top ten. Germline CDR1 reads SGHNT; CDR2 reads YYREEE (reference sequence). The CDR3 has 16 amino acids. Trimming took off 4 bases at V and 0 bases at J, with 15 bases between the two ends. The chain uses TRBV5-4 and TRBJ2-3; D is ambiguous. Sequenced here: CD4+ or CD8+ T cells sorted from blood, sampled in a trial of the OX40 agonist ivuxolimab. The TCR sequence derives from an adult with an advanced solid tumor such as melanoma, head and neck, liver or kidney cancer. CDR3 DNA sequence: TGTGCCAGCAGCCTAACCCTTAGCTCTAGCACAGATACGCAGTATTTT. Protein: CASSLTLSSSTDTQYF.